The source of this T cell receptor beta chain is a study of T cells in Graves' hyperthyroidism and ophthalmopathy. About the study: Sampling of peripheral blood happened at initial diagnosis, prior to any treatment.

What was amplified from RNA transcripts were TCR beta CDR3 regions. An initial round of RT-PCR targeting the TCR CDR3 relied on the HTBI primer set. MiXCR, run by TCRdb on the multiplex PCR reads, gives a single entry per CDR3 protein. Of roughly 500,000 distinct CDR3 sequences listed, roughly 23% are singletons. The CDR3 is 13 residues long. CDR1 is MRHNA and CDR2 is SNTAGT in the germline V gene. V lost 6 bases to trimming and J lost 2 bases, with 7 bases between them. This TCR was recovered from a woman aged 70-85 years with Graves' ophthalmopathy. The sequenced sample consisted of blood. This chain links TRBV6-4 with TRBJ2-2, with D perhaps matching TRBD1 (5 bases). In DNA, the CDR3 is TGTGCCAGCAGCGGACACAACACCGGGGAGCTGTTTTTT. It yields the protein CASSGHNTGELFF.